Listed below are T cell receptor beta chains from one sample, sequenced in a study of regulatory T cells in long-lasting Graves disease. TCRdb independently ran MiXCR on the multiplex PCR reads; one entry per CDR3 protein. The data show approximately 400,000 distinct CDR3 sequences, 15% seen once. This same sample was also taken into another study, of T cells in Graves' hyperthyroidism and ophthalmopathy.

Material: peripheral blood mononuclear cells (PBMCs), obtained at new diagnosis, from a patient treated with antithyroid drugs. These receptors originate from a young woman with Graves disease. Both conserved end residues are part of each CDR3. A D gene is named only where the DNA matches it firmly. For some rows the clone size is stated as once, few or many, or as a class when expanded; others skip it.

D gene: TRBD1
clone size: many
J gene: TRBJ2-7
V gene: TRBV3-1
CDR3 length: 17
CDR3 DNA: TGTGCCAGCAGCCAAGATCGTCGGACAGGGAAGACCTACGAGCAGTACTTC
CDR3 protein: CASSQDRRTGKTYEQYF

D gene: NA
clone size: many
J gene: TRBJ1-2
V gene: TRBV7-8
CDR3 length: 14
CDR3 DNA: TGTGCCAGCAGCTTAGACCTAGCCGTGTATGGCTACACCTTC
CDR3 protein: CASSLDLAVYGYTF

D gene: TRBD2
clone size: many
J gene: TRBJ2-3
V gene: TRBV6-5
CDR3 length: 15
CDR3 DNA: TGTGCCAGCAGTTGGCGGGGGGGTCGGGCAGATACGCAGTATTTT
CDR3 protein: CASSWRGGRADTQYF

D gene: TRBD1
clone size: many
J gene: TRBJ2-7
V gene: TRBV20-1
CDR3 length: 17
CDR3 DNA: TGCAGTGCTAGTCCTCAACCGGGGACAGGAATAACCTACGAGCAGTACTTC
CDR3 protein: CSASPQPGTGITYEQYF

D gene: NA
clone size: many
J gene: TRBJ2-7
V gene: TRBV29-1
CDR3 length: 13
CDR3 DNA: TGCAGCGTTGAAAGCCCAGGGCCCTACGAGCAGTACTTC
CDR3 protein: CSVESPGPYEQYF

D gene: NA
clone size: many
J gene: TRBJ2-7
V gene: TRBV7-8
CDR3 length: 17
CDR3 DNA: TGTGCCAGCAGCTTAGTGCAGGGCGGCGGAAGCTCCTACGAGCAGTACTTC
CDR3 protein: CASSLVQGGGSSYEQYF

D gene: TRBD1
clone size: many
J gene: TRBJ1-2
V gene: TRBV6-1
CDR3 length: 12
CDR3 DNA: TGTGCCAGCAGGAGGACAGGGGAGGGCTACACCTTC
CDR3 protein: CASRRTGEGYTF

D gene: TRBD2
clone size: many
J gene: TRBJ2-5
V gene: TRBV7-9
CDR3 length: 15
CDR3 DNA: TGTGCCAGCAGCCCGCTGGTTAGCGGGAAAGAGACCCAGTACTTC
CDR3 protein: CASSPLVSGKETQYF

D gene: NA
clone size: NA
J gene: TRBJ2-3
V gene: TRBV9
CDR3 length: 16
CDR3 DNA: TGTGCCAGCAGCGTAGGGGCACAGGGGAGGGCAGATACGCAGTATTTT
CDR3 protein: CASSVGAQGRADTQYF

D gene: NA
clone size: many
J gene: TRBJ1-5
V gene: TRBV7-3
CDR3 length: 13
CDR3 DNA: TGTGCCAGCAGCTTAAGTCCGGAACAGCCCCAGCATTTT
CDR3 protein: CASSLSPEQPQHF

D gene: NA
clone size: few
J gene: TRBJ1-1
V gene: TRBV19
CDR3 length: 15
CDR3 DNA: TGTGCCAGTAGTATAGGTTTAGGGTCGAACACTGAAGCTTTCTTT
CDR3 protein: CASSIGLGSNTEAFF

D gene: NA
clone size: few
J gene: TRBJ2-2
V gene: TRBV6-5
CDR3 length: 13
CDR3 DNA: TGTGCCAGCAGTTATGTTATCCCCGGGGAGCTGTTTTTT
CDR3 protein: CASSYVIPGELFF

D gene: TRBD1
clone size: NA
J gene: TRBJ1-4
V gene: TRBV12-3/TRBV12-4
CDR3 length: 15
CDR3 DNA: TGTGCCAGCAGTCCCCCCCGTACAGGGGTGAGGAAACTGTTTTTT
CDR3 protein: CASSPPRTGVRKLFF

D gene: TRBD2
clone size: NA
J gene: TRBJ2-7
V gene: TRBV3-1
CDR3 length: 16
CDR3 DNA: TGTGCCAGCAGCCGAGGGACTAGCGGGAGTTTGGGCGAGCAGTACTTC
CDR3 protein: CASSRGTSGSLGEQYF

D gene: NA
clone size: NA
J gene: TRBJ1-5
V gene: TRBV27
CDR3 length: 15
CDR3 DNA: TGTGCCAGCAGTTTTAGCCAGGCGGGCAATCAGCCCCAGCATTTT
CDR3 protein: CASSFSQAGNQPQHF

D gene: NA
clone size: NA
J gene: TRBJ2-5
V gene: TRBV28
CDR3 length: 13
CDR3 DNA: TGTGCCAGCAGCTTCCCGTACCAAGAGACCCAGTACTTC
CDR3 protein: CASSFPYQETQYF

D gene: NA
clone size: NA
J gene: TRBJ1-2
V gene: TRBV25-1
CDR3 length: 15
CDR3 DNA: TGTGCCAGCAGGGATGACAGGCGAAATAACTATGGCTACACCTTC
CDR3 protein: CASRDDRRNNYGYTF

D gene: NA
clone size: few
J gene: TRBJ2-5
V gene: TRBV7-9
CDR3 length: 14
CDR3 DNA: TGTGCCAGCAGTCGATCCGGGACCCAAGAGACCCAGTACTTC
CDR3 protein: CASSRSGTQETQYF

D gene: NA
clone size: many
J gene: TRBJ2-5
V gene: TRBV12-3/TRBV12-4
CDR3 length: 13
CDR3 DNA: TGTGCCAGCAGTTCTACAGCTCAAGAGACCCAGTACTTC
CDR3 protein: CASSSTAQETQYF

D gene: TRBD1
clone size: few
J gene: TRBJ1-2
V gene: TRBV20-1
CDR3 length: 14
CDR3 DNA: TGCAGTGCTAGAGACCAACAGGGGGTCTATGGCTACACCTTC
CDR3 protein: CSARDQQGVYGYTF

D gene: TRBD2
clone size: many
J gene: TRBJ2-1
V gene: TRBV10-2
CDR3 length: 14
CDR3 DNA: TGCGCCACCGAGCGGGAGAGGCCCTACAATGAGCAGTTCTTC
CDR3 protein: CATERERPYNEQFF

D gene: TRBD1
clone size: many
J gene: TRBJ2-5
V gene: TRBV18
CDR3 length: 13
CDR3 DNA: TGTGCCAGCTCACCGGTACAGGGGGAGACCCAGTACTTC
CDR3 protein: CASSPVQGETQYF

D gene: TRBD1
clone size: many
J gene: TRBJ2-5
V gene: TRBV12-3/TRBV12-4
CDR3 length: 13
CDR3 DNA: TGTGCCAGCAGAACACAGGGGTGGGAGACCCAGTACTTC
CDR3 protein: CASRTQGWETQYF

D gene: NA
clone size: many
J gene: TRBJ2-3
V gene: TRBV29-1
CDR3 length: 10
CDR3 DNA: TGCAGCGTCTGGGGGACGGTGGAGTATTTT
CDR3 protein: CSVWGTVEYF

D gene: TRBD2
clone size: many
J gene: TRBJ2-5
V gene: TRBV3-1
CDR3 length: 16
CDR3 DNA: TGTGCCAGCAGCCCCCGACTAGCGGGAGGGGTAGAGACCCAGTACTTC
CDR3 protein: CASSPRLAGGVETQYF

D gene: NA
clone size: few
J gene: TRBJ1-2
V gene: TRBV3-1
CDR3 length: 13
CDR3 DNA: TGTGCCAGCGGGCTTGCGCGCGGCTATGGCTACACCTTC
CDR3 protein: CASGLARGYGYTF

D gene: TRBD1
clone size: many
J gene: TRBJ2-1
V gene: TRBV27
CDR3 length: 17
CDR3 DNA: TGTGCCAGCAGTTTAGAGGTACCCCAGGGACAGGGGAATGAGCAGTTCTTC
CDR3 protein: CASSLEVPQGQGNEQFF

D gene: NA
clone size: many
J gene: TRBJ2-1
V gene: TRBV7-3
CDR3 length: 15
CDR3 DNA: TGTGCCAGCAGCACCACCGGAAACCTGTACAATGAGCAGTTCTTC
CDR3 protein: CASSTTGNLYNEQFF

D gene: NA
clone size: many
J gene: TRBJ1-6
V gene: TRBV20-1
CDR3 length: 13
CDR3 DNA: TGCAGTGCTAGAGAGGACAGCGGCTCACCCCTCCACTTT
CDR3 protein: CSAREDSGSPLHF

D gene: NA
clone size: few
J gene: TRBJ1-3
V gene: TRBV3-1
CDR3 length: 14
CDR3 DNA: TGTGCCAGCAGCCAAGAGGCCTCTGGAAACACCATATATTTT
CDR3 protein: CASSQEASGNTIYF

D gene: NA
clone size: many
J gene: TRBJ2-2
V gene: TRBV11-3
CDR3 length: 14
CDR3 DNA: TGTGCCAGCAGCTCTAACAGGGAGACCGGGGAGCTGTTTTTT
CDR3 protein: CASSSNRETGELFF

D gene: TRBD2
clone size: many
J gene: TRBJ2-1
V gene: TRBV29-1
CDR3 length: 13
CDR3 DNA: TGCAGCGTTGAGGCTAGCGGGGGAAATGAGCAGTTCTTC
CDR3 protein: CSVEASGGNEQFF

D gene: NA
clone size: many
J gene: TRBJ2-2
V gene: TRBV30
CDR3 length: 15
CDR3 DNA: TGTGCCTGGACCGAATGGGGGTTTCGGGCCGGGGAGCTGTTTTTT
CDR3 protein: CAWTEWGFRAGELFF

D gene: NA
clone size: NA
J gene: TRBJ2-2
V gene: TRBV29-1
CDR3 length: 14
CDR3 DNA: TGCAGCGCCGGACAAGGTTTAAACACCGGGGAGCTGTTTTTT
CDR3 protein: CSAGQGLNTGELFF

D gene: NA
clone size: many
J gene: TRBJ1-4
V gene: TRBV6-5
CDR3 length: 16
CDR3 DNA: TGTGCCAGCAGTTACTCGACCGGACAGCCTAATGAAAAACTGTTTTTT
CDR3 protein: CASSYSTGQPNEKLFF

D gene: TRBD1
clone size: NA
J gene: TRBJ2-3
V gene: TRBV9
CDR3 length: 14
CDR3 DNA: TGTGCCAGCAGCCCACAGGGGAACACAGATACGCAGTATTTT
CDR3 protein: CASSPQGNTDTQYF

D gene: TRBD2
clone size: many
J gene: TRBJ2-3
V gene: TRBV20-1
CDR3 length: 15
CDR3 DNA: TGCAGTGCTAGGGGTACTAGCGGAAACACAGATACGCAGTATTTT
CDR3 protein: CSARGTSGNTDTQYF

D gene: TRBD1
clone size: many
J gene: TRBJ1-2
V gene: TRBV28
CDR3 length: 15
CDR3 DNA: TGTGCCAGCAGTCCCCGGGACAGGGGAGCCTATGGCTACACCTTC
CDR3 protein: CASSPRDRGAYGYTF

D gene: NA
clone size: NA
J gene: TRBJ2-7
V gene: TRBV11-3
CDR3 length: 14
CDR3 DNA: TGTGCCAGCAGCCCCAGGGACCCGTACTACGAGCAGTACTTC
CDR3 protein: CASSPRDPYYEQYF

D gene: TRBD1
clone size: few
J gene: TRBJ1-6
V gene: TRBV7-9
CDR3 length: 16
CDR3 DNA: TGTGCCAGCAGCGCGACCGACCTAGGACAGGCTGCACCCCTCCACTTT
CDR3 protein: CASSATDLGQAAPLHF

D gene: NA
clone size: NA
J gene: TRBJ1-2
V gene: TRBV18
CDR3 length: 13
CDR3 DNA: TGTGCCAGCCAACCAGGTTTGGTAGGCGGCTACACCTTC
CDR3 protein: CASQPGLVGGYTF

D gene: NA
clone size: many
J gene: TRBJ1-1
V gene: TRBV18
CDR3 length: 14
CDR3 DNA: TGTGCCAGCTCACCCGAACCCAGGAACACTGAAGCTTTCTTT
CDR3 protein: CASSPEPRNTEAFF

D gene: NA
clone size: many
J gene: TRBJ2-5
V gene: TRBV3-1
CDR3 length: 15
CDR3 DNA: TGTGCCAGCAGCCGACCAGGACTAACCCAAGAGACCCAGTACTTC
CDR3 protein: CASSRPGLTQETQYF

D gene: NA
clone size: many
J gene: TRBJ2-3
V gene: TRBV10-1
CDR3 length: 15
CDR3 DNA: TGCGCCAGCAGTGATTCTGGCCGAACCACAGATACGCAGTATTTT
CDR3 protein: CASSDSGRTTDTQYF

D gene: NA
clone size: many
J gene: TRBJ1-1
V gene: TRBV28
CDR3 length: 12
CDR3 DNA: TGTGCCAGCAGTCTCCTGGACCAGGAAGCTTTCTTT
CDR3 protein: CASSLLDQEAFF

D gene: NA
clone size: few
J gene: TRBJ2-3
V gene: TRBV4-1
CDR3 length: 18
CDR3 DNA: TGCGCCAGCAGCCATGGACCGCGGGAAGGGGAACTGTTCGATACGCAGTATTTT
CDR3 protein: CASSHGPREGELFDTQYF

D gene: NA
clone size: many
J gene: TRBJ2-3
V gene: TRBV2
CDR3 length: 13
CDR3 DNA: TGTGCCAGCAGTGAAGGGGGTAGCCGTAAGCAGTATTTT
CDR3 protein: CASSEGGSRKQYF

D gene: TRBD2
clone size: few
J gene: TRBJ2-1
V gene: TRBV24-1
CDR3 length: 13
CDR3 DNA: TGTGCCACCCAGGCTAGCGGGAGTAATGAGCAGTTCTTC
CDR3 protein: CATQASGSNEQFF

D gene: NA
clone size: many
J gene: TRBJ1-1
V gene: TRBV11-1
CDR3 length: 15
CDR3 DNA: TGTGCCAGCAGCTTAAGGAGGGCAGGGGAGGCTGAAGCTTTCTTT
CDR3 protein: CASSLRRAGEAEAFF

D gene: TRBD1
clone size: many
J gene: TRBJ2-3
V gene: TRBV5-1
CDR3 length: 17
CDR3 DNA: TGCGCCAGCAGCTTGCTACCGGGACAGGGGAGCACAGATACGCAGTATTTT
CDR3 protein: CASSLLPGQGSTDTQYF

D gene: TRBD2
clone size: many
J gene: TRBJ2-3
V gene: TRBV5-1
CDR3 length: 16
CDR3 DNA: TGCGCCAGCAGCTTGAGAGAGGGAGGGGCGGCAGATACGCAGTATTTT
CDR3 protein: CASSLREGGAADTQYF

D gene: NA
clone size: many
J gene: TRBJ2-7
V gene: TRBV3-1
CDR3 length: 15
CDR3 DNA: TGTGCCAGCAGCCTTGGTACGGGACTCGGATACGAGCAGTACTTC
CDR3 protein: CASSLGTGLGYEQYF

D gene: TRBD2
clone size: few
J gene: TRBJ2-2
V gene: TRBV28
CDR3 length: 15
CDR3 DNA: TGTGCCAGCAGTTGGGGAGGGACGAGCACCGGGGAGCTGTTTTTT
CDR3 protein: CASSWGGTSTGELFF

D gene: NA
clone size: many
J gene: TRBJ2-2
V gene: TRBV20-1
CDR3 length: 14
CDR3 DNA: TGCAGTGCTAGTGGGTATCAGGGAACCGGGGAGCTGTTTTTT
CDR3 protein: CSASGYQGTGELFF

D gene: NA
clone size: NA
J gene: TRBJ2-1
V gene: TRBV30
CDR3 length: 13
CDR3 DNA: TGTGCCTGGACTTTTACCCGTACAAATGAGCAGTTCTTC
CDR3 protein: CAWTFTRTNEQFF